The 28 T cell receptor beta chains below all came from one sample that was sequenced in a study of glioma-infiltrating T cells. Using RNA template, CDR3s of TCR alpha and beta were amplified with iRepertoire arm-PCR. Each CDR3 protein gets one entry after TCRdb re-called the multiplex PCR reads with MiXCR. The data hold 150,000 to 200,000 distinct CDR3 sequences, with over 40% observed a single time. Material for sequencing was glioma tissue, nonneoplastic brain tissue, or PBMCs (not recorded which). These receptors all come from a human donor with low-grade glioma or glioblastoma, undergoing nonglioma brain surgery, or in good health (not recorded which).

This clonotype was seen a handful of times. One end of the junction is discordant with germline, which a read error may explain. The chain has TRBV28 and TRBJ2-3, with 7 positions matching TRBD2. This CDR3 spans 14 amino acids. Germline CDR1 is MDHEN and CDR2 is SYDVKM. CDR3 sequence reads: CASGLPGGTNTQYF. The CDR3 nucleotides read TGTGCCAGCGGTTTACCGGGAGGAACAAATACGCAGTATTTT.

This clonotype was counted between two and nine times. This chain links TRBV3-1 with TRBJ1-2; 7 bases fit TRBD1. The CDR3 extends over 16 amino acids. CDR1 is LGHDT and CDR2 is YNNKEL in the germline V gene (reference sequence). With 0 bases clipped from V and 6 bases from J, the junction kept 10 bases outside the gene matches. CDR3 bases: TGTGCCAGCAGCCAAGATGATCTTGACAGGGACGATGGCTACACCTTC. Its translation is CASSQDDLDRDDGYTF.

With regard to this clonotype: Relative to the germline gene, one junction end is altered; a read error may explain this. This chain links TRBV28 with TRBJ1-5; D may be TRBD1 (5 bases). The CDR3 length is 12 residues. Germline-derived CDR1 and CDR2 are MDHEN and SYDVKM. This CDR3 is CDSTRGHQPQHF. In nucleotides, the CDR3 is TGTGACAGCACTCGGGGCCACCAGCCCCAGCATTTT. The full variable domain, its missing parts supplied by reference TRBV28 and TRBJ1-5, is DVKVTQSSRYLVKRTGEKVFLECVQDMDHENMFWYRQDPGLGLRLIYFSYDVKMKEKGDIPEGYSVSREKKERFSLILESASTNQTSMYLCDSTRGHQPQHFGDGTRLSIL.

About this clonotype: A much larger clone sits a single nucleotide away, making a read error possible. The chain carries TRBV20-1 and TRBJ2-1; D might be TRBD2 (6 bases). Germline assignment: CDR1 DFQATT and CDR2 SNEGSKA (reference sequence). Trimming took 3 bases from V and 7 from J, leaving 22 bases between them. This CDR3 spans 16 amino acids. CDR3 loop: CSASGGLGKWVNEQFF. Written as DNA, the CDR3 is TGCAGTGCTAGTGGAGGGCTGGGGAAGTGGGTTAATGAGCAGTTCTTC.

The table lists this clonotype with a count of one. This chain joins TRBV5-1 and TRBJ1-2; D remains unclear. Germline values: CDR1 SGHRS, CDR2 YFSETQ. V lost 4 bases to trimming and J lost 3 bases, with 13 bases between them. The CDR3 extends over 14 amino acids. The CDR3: CASSTTGNDYGYTF. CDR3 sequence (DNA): TGCGCCAGCAGCACAACTGGGAACGACTATGGCTACACCTTC.

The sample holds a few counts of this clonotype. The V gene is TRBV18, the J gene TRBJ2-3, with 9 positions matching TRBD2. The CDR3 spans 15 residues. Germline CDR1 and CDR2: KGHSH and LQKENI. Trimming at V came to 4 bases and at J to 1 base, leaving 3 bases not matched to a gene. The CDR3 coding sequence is TGTGCCAGCTCACTCGAGCGGGAGGGCACAGATACGCAGTATTTT. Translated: CASSLEREGTDTQYF.

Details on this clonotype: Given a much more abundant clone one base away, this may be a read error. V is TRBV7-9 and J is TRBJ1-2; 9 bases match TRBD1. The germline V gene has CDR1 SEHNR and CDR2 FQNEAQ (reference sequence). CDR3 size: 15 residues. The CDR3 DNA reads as TGTGCCAGCAGCCCAACAGGGGGCAAGACCTATGTCTACACCTTC. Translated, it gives CASSPTGGKTYVYTF.

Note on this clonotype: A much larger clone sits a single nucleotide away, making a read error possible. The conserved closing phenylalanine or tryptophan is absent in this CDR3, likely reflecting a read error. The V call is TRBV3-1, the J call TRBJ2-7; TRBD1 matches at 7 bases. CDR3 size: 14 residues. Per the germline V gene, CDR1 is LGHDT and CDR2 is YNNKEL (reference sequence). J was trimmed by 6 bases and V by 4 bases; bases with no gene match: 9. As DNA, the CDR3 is TGTGCCAGCAGCCTGTCAAGACAGGGCGGCGAGCAGTACTCC. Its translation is CASSLSRQGGEQYS.

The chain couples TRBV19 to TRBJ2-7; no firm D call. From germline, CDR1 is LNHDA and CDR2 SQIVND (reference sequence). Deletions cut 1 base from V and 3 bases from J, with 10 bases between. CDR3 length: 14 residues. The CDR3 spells CASSIADGYYEQYF. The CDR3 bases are TGTGCCAGTAGTATAGCGGACGGTTACTACGAGCAGTACTTC. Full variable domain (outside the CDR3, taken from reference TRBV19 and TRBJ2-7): DGGITQSPKYLFRKEGQNVTLSCEQNLNHDAMYWYRQDPGQGLRLIYYSQIVNDFQKGDIAEGYSVSREKKESFPLTVTSAQKNPTAFYLCASSIADGYYEQYFGPGTRLTVT.

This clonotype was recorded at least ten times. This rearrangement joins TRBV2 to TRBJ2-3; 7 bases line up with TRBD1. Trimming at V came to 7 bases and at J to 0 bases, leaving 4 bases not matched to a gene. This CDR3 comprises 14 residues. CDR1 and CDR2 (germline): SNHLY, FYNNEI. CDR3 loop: CASTRDSSTDTQYF. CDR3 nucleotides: TGTGCCAGCACCAGGGACAGTAGCACAGATACGCAGTATTTT.

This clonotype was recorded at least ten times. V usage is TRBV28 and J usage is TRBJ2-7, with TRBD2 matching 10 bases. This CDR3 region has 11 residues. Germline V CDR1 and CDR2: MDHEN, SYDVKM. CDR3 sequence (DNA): TGTGTAAGCGGGAGGGTTTACGAGCAGTACTTC. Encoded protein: CVSGRVYEQYF. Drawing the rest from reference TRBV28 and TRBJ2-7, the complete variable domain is DVKVTQSSRYLVKRTGEKVFLECVQDMDHENMFWYRQDPGLGLRLIYFSYDVKMKEKGDIPEGYSVSREKKERFSLILESASTNQTSMYLCVSGRVYEQYFGPGTRLTVT.

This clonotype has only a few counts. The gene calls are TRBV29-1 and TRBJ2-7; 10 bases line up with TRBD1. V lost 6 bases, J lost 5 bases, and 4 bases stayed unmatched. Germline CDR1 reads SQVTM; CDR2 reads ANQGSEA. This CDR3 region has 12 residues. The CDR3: CSVRQGANEQYF. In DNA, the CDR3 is TGCAGCGTCAGACAGGGGGCAAACGAGCAGTACTTC.

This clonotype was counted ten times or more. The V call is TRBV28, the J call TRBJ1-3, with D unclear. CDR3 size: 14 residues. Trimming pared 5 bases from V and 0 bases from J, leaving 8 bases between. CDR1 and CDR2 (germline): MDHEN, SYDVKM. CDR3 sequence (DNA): TGTGCCAGCAGTCCGAAGCCCTCTGGAAACACCATATATTTT. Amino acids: CASSPKPSGNTIYF. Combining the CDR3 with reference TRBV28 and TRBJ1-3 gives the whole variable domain DVKVTQSSRYLVKRTGEKVFLECVQDMDHENMFWYRQDPGLGLRLIYFSYDVKMKEKGDIPEGYSVSREKKERFSLILESASTNQTSMYLCASSPKPSGNTIYFGEGSWLTVV.

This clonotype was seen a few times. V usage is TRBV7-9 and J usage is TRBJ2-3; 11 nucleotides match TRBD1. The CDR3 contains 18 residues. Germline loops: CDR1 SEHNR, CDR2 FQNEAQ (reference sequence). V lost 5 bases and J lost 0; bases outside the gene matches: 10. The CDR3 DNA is TGTGCCAGCAGCGGCGGACAGGGGGCCCCAGAGAGCACAGATACGCAGTATTTT. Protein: CASSGGQGAPESTDTQYF.

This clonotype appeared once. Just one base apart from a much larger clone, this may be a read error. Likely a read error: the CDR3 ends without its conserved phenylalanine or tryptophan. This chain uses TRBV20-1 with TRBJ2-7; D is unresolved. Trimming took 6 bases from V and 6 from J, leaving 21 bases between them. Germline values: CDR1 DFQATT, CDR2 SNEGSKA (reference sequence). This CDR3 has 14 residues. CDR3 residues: CSAPQMGFESEQYY. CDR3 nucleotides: TGCAGTGCGCCTCAAATGGGCTTCGAGTCCGAGCAGTACTAC.

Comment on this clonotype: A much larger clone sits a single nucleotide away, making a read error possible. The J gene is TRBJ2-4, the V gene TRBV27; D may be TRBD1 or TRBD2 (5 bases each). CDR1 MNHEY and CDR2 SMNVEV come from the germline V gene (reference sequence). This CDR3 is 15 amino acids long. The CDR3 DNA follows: TGTGCCAGCAGTCAGGGTTCTCTAGCCAAAAACATTAAGTACTTC. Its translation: CASSQGSLAKNIKYF.

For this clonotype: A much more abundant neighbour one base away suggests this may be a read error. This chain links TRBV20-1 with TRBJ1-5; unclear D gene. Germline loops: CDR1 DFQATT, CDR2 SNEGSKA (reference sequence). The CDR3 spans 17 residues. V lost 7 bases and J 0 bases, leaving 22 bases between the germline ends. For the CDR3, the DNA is TGCAGTGATAGCCGCCGGGATTTCGCTTATAGCAATCAGCCCCAGCATTTT. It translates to CSDSRRDFAYSNQPQHF.

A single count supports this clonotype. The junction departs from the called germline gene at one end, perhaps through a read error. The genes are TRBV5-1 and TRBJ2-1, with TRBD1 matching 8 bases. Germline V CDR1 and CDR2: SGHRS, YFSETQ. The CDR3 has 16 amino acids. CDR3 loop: CASSFGGRGLYNKQFF. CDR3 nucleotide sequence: TGCGCCAGCAGCTTTGGGGGCAGGGGGCTCTACAATAAGCAGTTCTTC.

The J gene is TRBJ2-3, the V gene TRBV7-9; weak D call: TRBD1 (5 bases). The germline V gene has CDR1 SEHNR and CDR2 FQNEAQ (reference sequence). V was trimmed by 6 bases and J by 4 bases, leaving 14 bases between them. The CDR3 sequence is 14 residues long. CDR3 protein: CASRSPGRADTQYF. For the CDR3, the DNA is TGTGCCAGCAGGTCTCCCGGCAGGGCAGATACGCAGTATTTT. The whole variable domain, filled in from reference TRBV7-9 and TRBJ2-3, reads DTGVSQNPRHKITKRGQNVTFRCDPISEHNRLYWYRQTLGQGPEFLTYFQNEAQLEKSRLLSDRFSAERPKGSFSTLEIQRTEQGDSAMYLCASRSPGRADTQYFGPGTRLTVL.

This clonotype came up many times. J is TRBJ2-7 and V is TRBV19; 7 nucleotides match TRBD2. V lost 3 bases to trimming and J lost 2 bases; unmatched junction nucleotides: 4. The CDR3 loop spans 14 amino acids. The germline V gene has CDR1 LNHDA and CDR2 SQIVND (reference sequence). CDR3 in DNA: TGTGCCAGTAGTATCCCGGGACTACCCTACGAGCAGTACTTC. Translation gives CASSIPGLPYEQYF.

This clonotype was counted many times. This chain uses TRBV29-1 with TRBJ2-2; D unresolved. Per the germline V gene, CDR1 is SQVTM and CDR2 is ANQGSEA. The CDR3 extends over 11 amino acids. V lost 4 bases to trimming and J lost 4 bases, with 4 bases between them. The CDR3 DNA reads TGCAGCGTTGTTGGCACCGGGGAGCTGTTTTTT. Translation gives CSVVGTGELFF.

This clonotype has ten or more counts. CDR3 loop: CSAETQPGTVYGYTF. For the CDR3, the DNA is TGCAGTGCGGAAACACAACCCGGGACGGTCTATGGCTACACCTTC. The chain employs TRBV20-1 and TRBJ1-2; TRBD1 is a possible D gene (5 bases). The CDR3 sequence is 15 residues long. Germline V gene lookup returns CDR1 DFQATT and CDR2 SNEGSKA (reference sequence). The V end was cut by 6 bases, the J end by 4 bases, with 21 bases between.

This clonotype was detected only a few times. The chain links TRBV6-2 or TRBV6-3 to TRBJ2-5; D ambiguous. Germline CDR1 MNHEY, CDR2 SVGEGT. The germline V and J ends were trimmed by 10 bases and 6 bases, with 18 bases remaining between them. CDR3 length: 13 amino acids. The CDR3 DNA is TGTGCCACCTCTTTTGGGCCAGGACAGACCCAGTACTTC. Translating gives CATSFGPGQTQYF.

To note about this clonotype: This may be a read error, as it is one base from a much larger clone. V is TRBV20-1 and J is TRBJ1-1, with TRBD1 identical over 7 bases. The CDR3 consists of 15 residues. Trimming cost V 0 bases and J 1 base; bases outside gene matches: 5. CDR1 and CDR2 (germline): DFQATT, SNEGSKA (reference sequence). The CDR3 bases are TGCAGTGCTAGAGATACCGGGACAGCGAACACTGAAGCTTTCTTT. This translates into CSARDTGTANTEAFF.

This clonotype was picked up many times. The CDR3 loop reads CAISESVVSSGENIQYF. CDR3 DNA sequence: TGTGCCATCAGTGAGTCAGTGGTGTCTAGCGGAGAAAACATTCAGTACTTC. The genes are TRBV10-3 and TRBJ2-4; 7 nucleotides line up with TRBD2. Germline V gene data show CDR1 as ENHRY and CDR2 as SYGVKD. CDR3 length equals 17 residues. With V trimmed by 0 bases and J by 5 bases, 10 bases remained unmatched.

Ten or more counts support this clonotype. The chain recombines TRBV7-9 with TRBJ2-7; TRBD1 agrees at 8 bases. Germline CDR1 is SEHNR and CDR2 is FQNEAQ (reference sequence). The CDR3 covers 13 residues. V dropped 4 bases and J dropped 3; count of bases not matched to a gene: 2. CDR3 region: CASSWTGNYEQYF. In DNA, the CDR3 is TGTGCCAGCAGCTGGACAGGGAACTACGAGCAGTACTTC.

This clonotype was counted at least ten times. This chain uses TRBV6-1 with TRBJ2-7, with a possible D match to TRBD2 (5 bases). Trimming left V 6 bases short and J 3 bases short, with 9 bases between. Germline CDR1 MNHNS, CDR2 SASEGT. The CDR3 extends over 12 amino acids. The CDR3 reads CASRGLNYEQYF. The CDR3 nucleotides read TGTGCCAGCAGAGGACTCAACTACGAGCAGTACTTC.

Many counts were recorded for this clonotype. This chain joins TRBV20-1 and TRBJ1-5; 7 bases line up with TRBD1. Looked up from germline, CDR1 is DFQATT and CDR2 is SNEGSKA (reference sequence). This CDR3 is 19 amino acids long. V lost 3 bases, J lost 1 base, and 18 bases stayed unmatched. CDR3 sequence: CSASPEPGQGRGSNQPQHF. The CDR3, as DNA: TGCAGTGCTAGTCCCGAGCCGGGCCAGGGCAGGGGGAGCAATCAGCCCCAGCATTTT.